One sample yielded the 30 T cell receptor beta chains listed below, sequenced in a study of T cell responses to AZD1222 COVID-19 vaccine. Clones were read by immunoSEQ multiplex PCR, and TCRdb kept only the in-frame ones, dropping some. In the table there are fewer than 150,000 clones, 75% to 90% of which are singletons. This specimen consisted of peripheral blood, obtained 28 days after the second AZD1222 dose. These TCRs come from an adult who received the AZD1222 COVID-19 vaccine.

The V gene is TRBV19, the J gene TRBJ2-2; TRBD2 is a possible D gene (6 bases). The CDR3 loop spans 17 amino acids. The germline V and J ends were trimmed by 6 bases and 4 bases, with 21 bases remaining between them. Germline V lookup: CDR1 LNHDA, CDR2 SQIVND (reference sequence). CDR3 in DNA: TGTGCCAGTAGGTCGACTAGACCCTTATCTGGCACCGGGGAGCTGTTTTTT. As protein: CASRSTRPLSGTGELFF.

The rearrangement links TRBV6-2 or TRBV6-3 to TRBJ1-6; the D is unclear. Trimming pared 2 bases from V and 0 bases from J, leaving 5 bases between. Looked up from germline, CDR1 is MNHEY and CDR2 is SVGEGT. This CDR3 region has 15 residues. The CDR3 here is CASSYGYSYNSPLHF. The CDR3 bases are TGTGCCAGCAGTTACGGTTACTCCTATAATTCACCCCTCCACTTT.

The V call is TRBV28, the J call TRBJ2-1, with 14 bases identical to TRBD2. Germline trimming cut 8 bases from V and 8 bases from J; bases unmatched to any gene: 8. This CDR3 has 15 amino acids. Per germline, CDR1 MDHEN and CDR2 SYDVKM. Written as DNA, the CDR3 is TGTGCCAGCCTTACCGGGACTAGCGGGAGCGATGAGCAGTTCTTC. It is translated as CASLTGTSGSDEQFF. The full variable domain, rest sourced from reference TRBV28 and TRBJ2-1, is DVKVTQSSRYLVKRTGEKVFLECVQDMDHENMFWYRQDPGLGLRLIYFSYDVKMKEKGDIPEGYSVSREKKERFSLILESASTNQTSMYLCASLTGTSGSDEQFFGPGTRLTVL.

The CDR3 DNA reads as TGTGCCAGCAGCCCGGGACAGGGGTGGACAGATACGCAGTATTTT. This encodes CASSPGQGWTDTQYF. The V call is TRBV9, the J call TRBJ2-3; 10 positions match TRBD1. The CDR3 length is 15 residues. Trimming took 4 bases from V and 3 from J; bases not matched to a gene: 5. Looked up from germline, CDR1 is SGDLS and CDR2 is YYNGEE.

The chain's CDR3 is CASSVLPRGDYGYTF. CDR3 DNA: TGTGCCAGCAGCGTTTTACCACGGGGGGACTATGGCTACACCTTC. This chain connects TRBV9 to TRBJ1-2; the D gene is possibly TRBD1 (5 bases). Looked up from germline, CDR1 is SGDLS and CDR2 is YYNGEE. V lost 2 bases to trimming and J lost 3 bases, with 14 bases between them. There are 15 residues in the CDR3.

This clone was counted only a few times. The V gene is TRBV28, the J gene TRBJ1-6; TRBD1 might be the D (5 bases). The V gene lost 4 bases and the J gene lost 1 base, with 11 bases spanning the gap. This CDR3 has 16 residues. Looked up from germline, CDR1 is MDHEN and CDR2 is SYDVKM. The CDR3 nucleotides read TGTGCCAGCAGTTCCGGGGACGGTTCCTATAATTCACCCCTCCACTTT. It codes for CASSSGDGSYNSPLHF.

This clone was counted a single time. The J gene is TRBJ2-3, the V gene TRBV7-2, with 8 bases that match TRBD2. Losses at the gene ends were 1 base for V and 2 bases for J; bases not matched to a gene: 5. The germline V gene encodes CDR1 SGHTA and CDR2 FQGNSA. The CDR3 consists of 16 residues. CDR3 amino acids: CASSLGAGVVTDTQYF. In nucleotides, the CDR3 is TGTGCCAGCAGCTTAGGAGCGGGAGTTGTCACAGATACGCAGTATTTT.

This chain links TRBV27 with TRBJ1-1; weak D call: TRBD1 (5 bases). V lost 6 bases and J 10 bases, leaving 21 bases between the germline ends. The CDR3 consists of 14 residues. Germline V gene lookup returns CDR1 MNHEY and CDR2 SMNVEV (reference sequence). The chain's CDR3 is CASSPRGRNGGAFF. The CDR3 coding sequence is TGTGCCAGCAGCCCCCGCGGGCGGAACGGGGGAGCTTTCTTT.

The chain carries TRBV10-3 and TRBJ1-3, with TRBD1 matching over 8 bases. The V gene end was trimmed by 2 bases and the J gene end by 3 bases; junction bases not matched to a gene: 6. Germline V gene lookup returns CDR1 ENHRY and CDR2 SYGVKD. This CDR3 has 16 amino acids. This chain's CDR3 is CAISEAGQGHGNTIYF. The DNA for the CDR3 is TGTGCCATCAGTGAGGCCGGACAGGGCCATGGAAACACCATATATTTT.

This chain joins TRBV10-3 and TRBJ1-1; 9 bases map to TRBD1. V lost 4 bases to trimming and J lost 3 bases; unmatched junction nucleotides: 3. Germline assignment: CDR1 ENHRY and CDR2 SYGVKD. This CDR3 spans 14 amino acids. The CDR3 reads CAISVQGADTEAFF. DNA for the CDR3: TGTGCCATCAGTGTACAGGGGGCGGACACTGAAGCTTTCTTT.

The chain uses TRBV28 and TRBJ1-2; unclear D gene. Germline values: CDR1 MDHEN, CDR2 SYDVKM. This CDR3 is 13 amino acids long. V lost 5 bases to trimming and J lost 4 bases, with 11 bases between them. CDR3 sequence reads: CASSLARGYGYTF. Written as DNA, the CDR3 is TGTGCCAGCAGTCTGGCTCGGGGCTATGGCTACACCTTC.

The genes are TRBV3-1 (or the pseudogene TRBV3-2) and TRBJ2-2; D is possibly TRBD2 (5 bases). Germline CDR1 LGHDT, CDR2 YNNKEL (reference sequence). Trimming removed 0 bases from V and 0 bases from J, with 11 bases in between. There are 17 residues in the CDR3. Here the CDR3 DNA reads TGTGCCAGCAGCCAAGATCTGCGGGTCCCGAACACCGGGGAGCTGTTTTTT. Translating gives CASSQDLRVPNTGELFF.

This chain links TRBV19 with TRBJ2-3, with 12 bases that match TRBD1. The CDR3 extends over 15 amino acids. Per the germline V gene, CDR1 is LNHDA and CDR2 is SQIVND (reference sequence). V shed 9 bases and J 1 base; nucleotides not matched to a gene: 5. This CDR3 reads CASGTGGAGTDTQYF. CDR3 DNA: TGTGCCAGCGGGACAGGGGGCGCGGGCACAGATACGCAGTATTTT. The whole variable domain, filled in from reference TRBV19 and TRBJ2-3, reads DGGITQSPKYLFRKEGQNVTLSCEQNLNHDAMYWYRQDPGQGLRLIYYSQIVNDFQKGDIAEGYSVSREKKESFPLTVTSAQKNPTAFYLCASGTGGAGTDTQYFGPGTRLTVL.

This clone was detected only once. In DNA form, the CDR3 reads TGTGCCAGCAGCTTGGCGACAGCCTTGAACACTGAAGCTTTCTTT. Translated, it gives CASSLATALNTEAFF. The V gene is TRBV5-4, the J gene TRBJ1-1; a weak D match, TRBD1 (5 bases). The CDR3 sequence is 15 residues long. The V and J ends lost 0 bases and 0 bases respectively, with 9 bases between them. Germline V CDR1 and CDR2: SGHNT, YYREEE (reference sequence).

V gene TRBV7-9 combines with J gene TRBJ2-1; TRBD1 agrees at 7 bases. The CDR3 consists of 13 residues. Per the germline V gene, CDR1 is SEHNR and CDR2 is FQNEAQ (reference sequence). With 5 bases clipped from V and 7 bases from J, the junction kept 5 bases outside the gene matches. The CDR3 DNA sequence: TGTGCCAGCAGCAACATCAGGGGGAATGAGCAGTTCTTC. Its translation: CASSNIRGNEQFF.

The chain has TRBV3-1 (or the pseudogene TRBV3-2) and TRBJ2-2; either TRBD1 or TRBD2 may supply D (6 bases each). Germline CDR1 is LGHDT and CDR2 is YNNKEL (reference sequence). Trimming took 2 bases from V and 5 from J, leaving 15 bases between them. CDR3 length equals 16 residues. Written as DNA, the CDR3 is TGTGCCAGCAGCCAAAGGGGGGCCCAGGAAACCGGGGAGCTGTTTTTT. Protein product: CASSQRGAQETGELFF.

The chain couples TRBV28 to TRBJ1-1; 9 bases fit TRBD1. CDR3 length equals 15 residues. The germline V gene encodes CDR1 MDHEN and CDR2 SYDVKM. V dropped 6 bases and J dropped 4; count of bases not matched to a gene: 9. The CDR3 nucleotides read TGTGCCAGCAGAACGTTGACAGGGGGGATCACTGAAGCTTTCTTT. Translating gives CASRTLTGGITEAFF. The variable domain in full, completed from reference TRBV28 and TRBJ1-1, reads DVKVTQSSRYLVKRTGEKVFLECVQDMDHENMFWYRQDPGLGLRLIYFSYDVKMKEKGDIPEGYSVSREKKERFSLILESASTNQTSMYLCASRTLTGGITEAFFGQGTRLTVV.

This chain links TRBV12-3 or TRBV12-4 with TRBJ2-7; no clear D. Trimming left V 3 bases short and J 3 bases short, with 9 bases between. This CDR3 is 13 amino acids long. The CDR3 here is CASSLAPVYEQYF. As DNA, the CDR3 is TGTGCCAGCAGTTTGGCCCCGGTCTACGAGCAGTACTTC.

This chain links TRBV5-1 with TRBJ2-3, with 10 bases fitting TRBD2. The CDR3 covers 17 residues. Germline V lookup: CDR1 SGHRS, CDR2 YFSETQ. The junction had 10 bases not matched to a gene; V was cut back by 1 base and J by 5 bases. The CDR3 DNA follows: TGCGCCAGCAGCTTGAGGTCTAGCGGGAGAGGTGGAGATACGCAGTATTTT. As protein: CASSLRSSGRGGDTQYF.

This chain joins TRBV6-5 and TRBJ1-4; the D is unclear. Trimming shortened V by 4 bases and J by 5 bases, and 5 bases separated the two germline ends. The germline CDR1 and CDR2 sequences are MNHEY and SVGAGI. The CDR3 length is 12 residues. The CDR3, as DNA: TGTGCCAGCAGTTCTAAAAATGAAAAACTGTTTTTT. Protein product: CASSSKNEKLFF.

V gene TRBV19 combines with J gene TRBJ1-5, with TRBD1 matching over 10 bases. Germline V gene sequence: CDR1 LNHDA, CDR2 SQIVND (reference sequence). The CDR3 has 17 residues. The ends lost 4 bases at V and 2 bases at J; junction bases unmatched: 8. In nucleotides, the CDR3 is TGTGCCAGTAGTAAGCACCGGGACAGGGGTCGCAATCAGCCCCAGCATTTT. Its translation: CASSKHRDRGRNQPQHF.

V gene TRBV6-6 combines with J gene TRBJ2-7; 10 bases line up with TRBD2. The CDR3 runs to 15 residues. Trimming took 6 bases from V and 7 from J; bases not matched to a gene: 12. Germline V gene sequence: CDR1 MNHNY, CDR2 SVGAGI (reference sequence). CDR3 loop: CASSELAGWVEEQYV. CDR3 sequence (DNA): TGTGCCAGCAGCGAACTAGCGGGGTGGGTCGAGGAGCAGTACGTC.

The gene calls are TRBV5-6 and TRBJ2-1, with TRBD1 identical over 11 bases. J was trimmed by 2 bases and V by 3 bases; bases with no gene match: 1. The V gene's germline CDR1 is SGHDT and CDR2 YYEEEE. The CDR3 covers 15 residues. The chain's CDR3 is CASSWDRGAYNEQFF. DNA for the CDR3: TGTGCCAGCAGCTGGGACAGGGGGGCCTACAATGAGCAGTTCTTC.

In nucleotides, the CDR3 is TGTGCCAGCAGCGTCGGACAGGGGGCCGGTGATACGCAGTATTTT. The encoded protein is CASSVGQGAGDTQYF. The chain uses TRBV9 and TRBJ2-3, with 11 bases that match TRBD1. CDR1 and CDR2 from the germline V gene are SGDLS and YYNGEE. V lost 2 bases and J lost 6; bases outside the gene matches: 5. This CDR3 region has 15 residues.

This clone was seen at least ten times. The chain couples TRBV18 to TRBJ1-1; D not resolved. The V and J ends lost 6 bases and 1 base respectively, with 3 bases between them. This CDR3 comprises 11 residues. Germline CDR1 KGHSH, CDR2 LQKENI. CDR3: CASSGNTEAFF. Here the CDR3 DNA reads TGTGCCAGCTCGGGGAACACTGAAGCTTTCTTT.

The chain is built from TRBV11-1 and TRBJ2-7; D is possibly TRBD1 (6 bases). Germline CDR1 and CDR2: SGHAT and FQDESV (reference sequence). The CDR3 runs 16 residues. V was clipped by 5 bases and J by 0 bases, with 17 bases between them. CDR3 bases: TGTGCCAGCAGCCCTTTCCGGCAGGGGAGCTCCTACGAGCAGTACGTC. This gives the protein CASSPFRQGSSYEQYV.

V gene TRBV11-2 combines with J gene TRBJ2-3, with a tentative D call TRBD1 (6 bases). The germline V and J ends were trimmed by 1 base and 0 bases, with 14 bases remaining between them. CDR1 is SGHAT, CDR2 FQNNGV, per germline. CDR3 length equals 17 residues. This CDR3 is CASSLGTARYSTDTQYF. The CDR3 DNA sequence: TGTGCCAGCAGCTTAGGGACAGCGCGATACAGCACAGATACGCAGTATTTT.

The chain couples TRBV29-1 to TRBJ1-2; 9 positions match TRBD1. CDR1 is SQVTM, CDR2 ANQGSEA, per germline. The CDR3 totals 14 residues. Trimming at V came to 7 bases and at J to 0 bases, leaving 6 bases not matched to a gene. The CDR3 DNA follows: TGCAGCGGGGGACAGGGAGCTACTAACTATGGCTACACCTTC. This gives the protein CSGGQGATNYGYTF.

The genes are TRBV28 and TRBJ1-3, with D unresolved. CDR3 size: 14 residues. V was cut by 3 bases and J by 3 bases, with 9 bases left in between. Germline V CDR1 and CDR2: MDHEN, SYDVKM. CDR3 in amino acids: CASSFTLVGNTIYF. CDR3 DNA: TGTGCCAGCAGTTTCACACTAGTTGGAAACACCATATATTTT.

The chain carries TRBV19 and TRBJ1-1, with D unresolved. V lost 5 bases and J 0 bases, leaving 10 bases between the germline ends. The CDR3 contains 14 residues. Germline CDR1 reads LNHDA; CDR2 reads SQIVND (reference sequence). The CDR3 nucleotides read TGTGCCAGTAGTCCGCTCAACATGAACACTGAAGCTTTCTTT. Protein sequence: CASSPLNMNTEAFF. The whole variable domain, remainder taken from reference TRBV19 and TRBJ1-1, is DGGITQSPKYLFRKEGQNVTLSCEQNLNHDAMYWYRQDPGQGLRLIYYSQIVNDFQKGDIAEGYSVSREKKESFPLTVTSAQKNPTAFYLCASSPLNMNTEAFFGQGTRLTVV.